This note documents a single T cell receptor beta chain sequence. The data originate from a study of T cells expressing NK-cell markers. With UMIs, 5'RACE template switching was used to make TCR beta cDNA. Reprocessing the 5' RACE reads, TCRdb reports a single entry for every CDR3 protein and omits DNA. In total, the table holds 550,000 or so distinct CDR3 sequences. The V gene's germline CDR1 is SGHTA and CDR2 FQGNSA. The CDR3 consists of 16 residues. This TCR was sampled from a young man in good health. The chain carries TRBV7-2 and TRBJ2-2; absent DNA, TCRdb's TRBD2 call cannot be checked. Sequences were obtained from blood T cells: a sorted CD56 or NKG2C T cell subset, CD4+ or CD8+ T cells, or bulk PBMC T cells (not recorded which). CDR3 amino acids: CASSLGAGGGLGELFF.